A single sample is the source of the 32 T cell receptor beta chains below, sequenced in a study of blood T cell repertoires in COVID-19. Clones were read by immunoSEQ multiplex PCR, and TCRdb kept only the in-frame ones, dropping some. The data contain some 240,000 clones, about 86% of them singletons. The specimen sequenced was PBMCs or T cells enriched from blood (not recorded which). These receptors were collected from a middle-aged woman with acute COVID-19.

Worth noting for this clone: Its ends do not fully match the called genes, so a read error is possible. This chain uses TRBV6-2 or TRBV6-3 with TRBJ1-5; D may be TRBD1 (5 bases). CDR3 length: 18 residues. CDR1 is MNHEY, CDR2 SVGEGT, per germline. CDR3 protein: CATSPVGLGIIGDQPQHF. In nucleotides, the CDR3 is TGTGCCACCAGTCCGGTTGGGTTAGGGATCATAGGGGATCAGCCCCAGCATTTT.

This clone was seen only once. The V gene is TRBV30, the J gene TRBJ2-7; 7 bases match TRBD1. Germline CDR1 reads GTSNPN; CDR2 reads SVGIG (reference sequence). The trim removed 4 bases at V and 2 bases at J, leaving 5 bases unmatched. CDR3 length: 13 amino acids. The CDR3, as DNA: TGTGCCTGGATTCCGCAGGGGGCCTACGAGCAGTACTTC. This sequence encodes CAWIPQGAYEQYF.

J is TRBJ1-1 and V is TRBV7-9; D is uncertain. Between the trimmed V and J ends, which lost 0 bases and 3 bases, there was a span of 14 bases. There are 16 residues in the CDR3. Germline V lookup: CDR1 SEHNR, CDR2 FQNEAQ (reference sequence). The CDR3 coding sequence is TGTGCCAGCAGCTTAGCGCGGCCCTCCGGGGACACTGAAGCTTTCTTT. Translating gives CASSLARPSGDTEAFF. Complete variable domain (other parts from reference TRBV7-9 and TRBJ1-1): DTGVSQNPRHKITKRGQNVTFRCDPISEHNRLYWYRQTLGQGPEFLTYFQNEAQLEKSRLLSDRFSAERPKGSFSTLEIQRTEQGDSAMYLCASSLARPSGDTEAFFGQGTRLTVV.

V usage is TRBV7-8 and J usage is TRBJ2-2, with 9 bases identical to TRBD2. V lost 3 bases and J lost 5; bases outside the gene matches: 4. CDR3 length: 15 amino acids. Germline CDR1 and CDR2: SGHVS and FQNEAQ. The DNA of the CDR3 is TGTGCCAGCAGCTTTAGCGGGAGTGGAACCGGGGAGCTGTTTTTT. It is translated as CASSFSGSGTGELFF.

This chain uses TRBV9 with TRBJ1-2, with TRBD1 as a possible D gene (5 bases). CDR1 SGDLS and CDR2 YYNGEE come from the germline V gene. The CDR3 runs 15 residues. V was clipped by 3 bases and J by 1 base, with 13 bases between them. The CDR3 here is CASSGGGADNYGYTF. CDR3 coding DNA: TGTGCCAGCAGCGGGGGAGGGGCTGATAACTATGGCTACACCTTC.

The chain recombines TRBV3-1 (or the pseudogene TRBV3-2) with TRBJ2-7, with 8 bases lining up with TRBD1. V lost 4 bases, J lost 1 base, and 9 bases stayed unmatched. CDR1 is LGHDT and CDR2 is YNNKEL in the germline V gene (reference sequence). The CDR3 is made up of 16 amino acids. The DNA of the CDR3 is TGTGCCAGCAGCCGATCCACCGGACAGGGTTCCTACGAGCAGTACTTC. Translation gives CASSRSTGQGSYEQYF.

This clone was recorded many times. The genes are TRBV15 and TRBJ2-1; D is possibly TRBD1 (5 bases). Deletions cut 0 bases from V and 8 bases from J, with 11 bases between. The CDR3 totals 14 residues. Germline V gives CDR1 LNHNV, CDR2 YYDKDF (reference sequence). CDR3 amino acids: CATSREGQGYEQFF. The DNA for the CDR3 is TGTGCCACCAGCAGAGAAGGGCAGGGATATGAGCAGTTCTTC.

This clone was found once. The chain uses TRBV9 and TRBJ2-1; possibly TRBD2 for D (5 bases). Trimming took off 0 bases at V and 3 bases at J, with 7 bases between the two ends. From germline, CDR1 is SGDLS and CDR2 YYNGEE. This CDR3 is 14 amino acids long. The CDR3 region is CASSVDGIYNEQFF. CDR3 bases: TGTGCCAGCAGCGTAGACGGGATCTACAATGAGCAGTTCTTC. The whole variable domain, filled in from reference TRBV9 and TRBJ2-1, reads DSGVTQTPKHLITATGQRVTLRCSPRSGDLSVYWYQQSLDQGLQFLIQYYNGEERAKGNILERFSAQQFPDLHSELNLSSLELGDSALYFCASSVDGIYNEQFFGPGTRLTVL.

The chain couples TRBV12-5 to TRBJ2-5, with a weak D call TRBD1 (6 bases). CDR3 length equals 14 residues. The V gene's germline CDR1 is LGHNT and CDR2 FRNRAP. V was trimmed by 1 base and J by 2 bases, leaving 8 bases between them. This CDR3 is CASGLGTAQETQYF. CDR3 sequence (DNA): TGTGCTAGTGGTTTGGGGACAGCGCAAGAGACCCAGTACTTC.

The rearrangement uses TRBV6-5 and TRBJ2-6; no clear D gene. CDR3 length: 14 amino acids. Per germline, CDR1 MNHEY and CDR2 SVGAGI. Trimming shortened V by 2 bases and J by 1 base, and 3 bases separated the two germline ends. CDR3 in amino acids: CASSYESGANVLTF. The CDR3 nucleotides read TGTGCCAGCAGTTACGAGTCTGGGGCCAACGTCCTGACTTTC.

This clone was picked up one time. The rearrangement joins TRBV14 to TRBJ1-3; unclear D gene. Germline CDR1 SGHDN, CDR2 FVKESK. V was trimmed by 2 bases and J by 3 bases, leaving 11 bases between them. This CDR3 comprises 15 residues. The CDR3 is CASSQSGEFGNTIYF. CDR3 in DNA: TGTGCCAGCAGCCAATCCGGGGAATTTGGAAACACCATATATTTT.

This chain joins TRBV7-2 and TRBJ2-7; D remains unclear. CDR1 SGHTA and CDR2 FQGNSA come from the germline V gene. The ends were cut back, 1 base at V and 6 bases at J, with 13 bases in the middle. The CDR3 contains 14 residues. The CDR3: CASSLGLASTEQYF. For the CDR3, the DNA is TGTGCCAGCAGCTTAGGATTAGCCTCTACCGAGCAGTACTTC.

This clone has just one count. The chain combines TRBV5-4 with TRBJ2-1; 11 nucleotides agree with TRBD2. V lost 3 bases to trimming and J lost 7 bases; unmatched junction nucleotides: 6. The germline V gene encodes CDR1 SGHNT and CDR2 YYREEE (reference sequence). The CDR3 covers 15 residues. CDR3 coding DNA: TGTGCCAGCAGCTCAGCTAGCGGGGGGTGGAATGAGCAGTTCTTC. This encodes CASSSASGGWNEQFF.

The rearrangement links TRBV2 to TRBJ2-3; 7 bases map to TRBD2. Germline V gene sequence: CDR1 SNHLY, CDR2 FYNNEI. The J segment lost 5 bases and the V segment lost 2 bases, leaving 16 bases of the junction unmatched. This CDR3 has 18 amino acids. CDR3 DNA: TGTGCCAGCAGTGAACCCCTTGGTGGGGCGGGAGAATTAGATACGCAGTATTTT. The encoded protein is CASSEPLGGAGELDTQYF.

The CDR3 nucleotides are TGTGCCAGCCGGACTAGCGGGTTCAACGAGCAGTACTTC. This codes for CASRTSGFNEQYF. This chain links TRBV2 with TRBJ2-7; TRBD2 matches 11 bases. This CDR3 has 13 residues. Germline V gene sequence: CDR1 SNHLY, CDR2 FYNNEI. V lost 8 bases to trimming and J lost 5 bases; unmatched junction nucleotides: 5.

This chain links TRBV19 with TRBJ1-5, with D possibly TRBD1 on 5 matching bases. The CDR3 runs to 13 residues. The V gene's germline CDR1 is LNHDA and CDR2 SQIVND (reference sequence). Trimming stripped 3 bases from V and 4 bases from J, with 7 bases between. CDR3 sequence reads: CASSMAGNQPQHF. The CDR3 DNA reads as TGTGCCAGTAGTATGGCAGGGAATCAGCCCCAGCATTTT.

The chain recombines TRBV2 with TRBJ2-2; no firm D call. The CDR3 consists of 14 residues. Germline-derived CDR1 and CDR2 are SNHLY and FYNNEI. Trimming cost V 7 bases and J 1 base, with 10 bases left between them. The CDR3 region has the DNA TGTGCCAGCATGGCCCGACAGAACACCGGGGAGCTGTTTTTT. Its translation is CASMARQNTGELFF.

The V call is TRBV24-1, the J call TRBJ1-6; no clear D gene. The germline V gene encodes CDR1 KGHDR and CDR2 SFDVKD. Trimming cost V 3 bases and J 1 base, with 12 bases left between them. This CDR3 is 17 amino acids long. The CDR3 region is CATSDPRDWSYNSPLHF. DNA for the CDR3: TGTGCCACCAGTGATCCGAGAGACTGGTCCTATAATTCACCCCTCCACTTT.

This clone was seen more than once but under ten times. The J gene is TRBJ2-1, the V gene TRBV15; 8 bases agree with TRBD1. CDR3 length: 16 residues. Germline V gene sequence: CDR1 LNHNV, CDR2 YYDKDF (reference sequence). J was trimmed by 7 bases and V by 0 bases; bases with no gene match: 8. CDR3 sequence reads: CATSRDPQGAKNEQFF. DNA for the CDR3: TGTGCCACCAGCAGAGATCCCCAGGGGGCTAAAAATGAGCAGTTCTTC.

This rearrangement joins TRBV9 to TRBJ2-7, with TRBD1 identical over 11 bases. Germline V gene data show CDR1 as SGDLS and CDR2 as YYNGEE. Losses at the gene ends were 0 bases for V and 6 bases for J; bases not matched to a gene: 5. The CDR3 sequence is 15 residues long. The CDR3 region has the DNA TGTGCCAGCAGCGTAGTTGGACAGGGGGCGGTCGAGCAGTACTTC. Protein: CASSVVGQGAVEQYF.

This clone appeared once. The chain links TRBV5-1 to TRBJ1-4, with a weak D call TRBD1 (6 bases). This CDR3 spans 15 amino acids. Germline CDR1 and CDR2: SGHRS and YFSETQ. Trimming took 7 bases from V and 4 from J, leaving 17 bases between them. CDR3: CASRDRNRNNEKLFF. In nucleotides, the CDR3 is TGCGCCAGCCGAGACAGGAATCGGAATAATGAAAAACTGTTTTTT. Based on the CDR3 plus reference TRBV5-1 and TRBJ1-4, the full variable domain is KAGVTQTPRYLIKTRGQQVTLSCSPISGHRSVSWYQQTPGQGLQFLFEYFSETQRNKGNFPGRFSGRQFSNSRSEMNVSTLELGDSALYLCASRDRNRNNEKLFFGSGTQLSVL.

This chain joins TRBV18 and TRBJ2-7, with 7 bases fitting TRBD1. Germline CDR1 reads KGHSH; CDR2 reads LQKENI. V was clipped by 6 bases and J by 2 bases; unmatched bases: 10. The CDR3 runs 15 residues. DNA of the CDR3: TGTGCCAGCTCCTCCTTAGACAGGGTCCCCTACGAGCAGTACTTC. Protein: CASSSLDRVPYEQYF.

DNA for the CDR3: TGTGCCAGCAGTAAACAAACAGGGGCGATCACCTTC. Translation: CASSKQTGAITF. This chain uses TRBV6-5 with TRBJ1-2; 7 nucleotides agree with TRBD1. The CDR3 runs to 12 residues. Losses at the gene ends were 5 bases for V and 13 bases for J; bases not matched to a gene: 10. Per germline, CDR1 MNHEY and CDR2 SVGAGI.

This clone was seen only once. The chain has TRBV11-3 and TRBJ2-1, with 11 bases fitting TRBD2. V shed 5 bases and J 0 bases; nucleotides not matched to a gene: 12. This CDR3 comprises 19 residues. Germline lookup yields CDR1 SGHNT and CDR2 YENEEA. CDR3 in DNA: TGTGCCAGCAGCCTACGGGGACTAGCGGTCCAACACTCCTACAATGAGCAGTTCTTC. Its translation: CASSLRGLAVQHSYNEQFF.

This rearrangement joins TRBV9 to TRBJ2-7; TRBD2 agrees at 8 bases. CDR3 size: 15 residues. The V gene end was trimmed by 0 bases and the J gene end by 5 bases; junction bases not matched to a gene: 7. Germline V lookup: CDR1 SGDLS, CDR2 YYNGEE. CDR3 DNA: TGTGCCAGCAGCGTAGCCTTGGGAGCGGGGGACGAGCAGTACTTC. Translated: CASSVALGAGDEQYF. Looking up the rest from reference TRBV9 and TRBJ2-7 gives the full variable domain: DSGVTQTPKHLITATGQRVTLRCSPRSGDLSVYWYQQSLDQGLQFLIQYYNGEERAKGNILERFSAQQFPDLHSELNLSSLELGDSALYFCASSVALGAGDEQYFGPGTRLTVT.

The chain has TRBV25-1 and TRBJ2-2, with 14 bases lining up with TRBD2. V trimming: 6 bases; J trimming: 4 bases; junction bases outside the gene matches: 10. Germline assignment: CDR1 MGHDK and CDR2 SYGVNS. The CDR3 runs 18 residues. CDR3 sequence reads: CASSKGLAGVQGTGELFF. The CDR3, as DNA: TGTGCCAGCAGCAAGGGACTAGCGGGAGTTCAGGGCACCGGGGAGCTGTTTTTT.

The chain employs TRBV10-2 and TRBJ2-5; D ambiguous. This CDR3 spans 16 amino acids. CDR1 and CDR2 (germline): WSHSY, SAAADI. The V and J ends lost 0 bases and 2 bases respectively, with 13 bases between them. CDR3 DNA sequence: TGCGCCAGCAGTGAGTCGACGGTTTGGGCACAAGAGACCCAGTACTTC. Protein: CASSESTVWAQETQYF.

The chain recombines TRBV6-5 with TRBJ2-7; D perhaps matches TRBD2 (5 bases). The CDR3 extends over 14 amino acids. The germline V gene has CDR1 MNHEY and CDR2 SVGAGI. With 4 bases removed from V and 2 bases from J, the gap between germline ends came to 12 bases. CDR3 coding DNA: TGTGCCAGCAGTTTGATGAGCGGAACCTACGAGCAGTACTTC. Translating it yields CASSLMSGTYEQYF.

The chain combines TRBV6-2 or TRBV6-3 with TRBJ2-2, with D tentatively TRBD2 (5 bases). Per germline, CDR1 MNHEY and CDR2 SVGEGT. The V and J ends lost 4 bases and 4 bases respectively, with 13 bases between them. The CDR3 has 15 residues. CDR3 DNA: TGTGCCAGCAGTTTGCACAGAGAGGGCACCGGGGAGCTGTTTTTT. Its translation: CASSLHREGTGELFF.

This chain links TRBV6-6 with TRBJ2-5, with D perhaps TRBD2 (6 bases). Deletions cut 2 bases from V and 1 base from J, with 14 bases between. The CDR3 has 16 residues. Per germline, CDR1 MNHNY and CDR2 SVGAGI (reference sequence). The CDR3 nucleotides read TGTGCCAGCAGTTACGACGGGAGCACCTTCCAAGAGACCCAGTACTTC. The encoded protein is CASSYDGSTFQETQYF.

The chain is built from TRBV25-1 and TRBJ2-2, with TRBD1 matching 8 bases. Germline V gene data show CDR1 as MGHDK and CDR2 as SYGVNS. The CDR3 is made up of 17 amino acids. V shed 3 bases and J 4 bases; nucleotides not matched to a gene: 10. CDR3 loop: CASSDVPGQVVTGELFF. In DNA form, the CDR3 reads TGTGCCAGCAGTGACGTACCGGGACAGGTGGTCACCGGGGAGCTGTTTTTT.

This clone was found once. V is TRBV5-1 and J is TRBJ2-3; TRBD2 matches at 13 bases. Unmatched junction bases numbered 10, after V lost 4 bases and J lost 5 bases. From germline, CDR1 is SGHRS and CDR2 YFSETQ. There are 17 residues in the CDR3. Here the CDR3 DNA reads TGCGCCAGCAGCATTAAACTAGCGGGAGGGGTCGGAGATACGCAGTATTTT. It translates to CASSIKLAGGVGDTQYF.